The 24 T cell receptor beta chains below come from one sample, sequenced in a study of T-cell memory formation after mild COVID-19. Via MiXCR, TCRdb re-called the 5' RACE reads, giving one row per CDR3 protein. Of some 290,000 distinct CDR3 sequences listed, 15% to 20% are singletons. The source material was PBMCs or a T cell subset sorted from them (not recorded which). Receptors originate from a man between 18 and 29 years old who had mild COVID-19 (a few samples of this study predate the infection). Cell type and time point are not known.

In its sample, this clonotype was seen a few times. The chain combines TRBV29-1 with TRBJ2-5; 16 bases agree with TRBD2. V gave up 8 bases and J gave up 2 bases; unmatched junction bases: 8. This CDR3 comprises 16 residues. Per the germline V gene, CDR1 is SQVTM and CDR2 is ANQGSEA. This chain's CDR3 is CSLSGLAGGYQETQYF. The CDR3 DNA sequence: TGCAGCTTATCGGGACTAGCGGGGGGGTATCAAGAGACCCAGTACTTC.

This clonotype was seen a handful of times. CDR3 sequence: CASSSGTAVSYEQYF. CDR3 nucleotide sequence: TGTGCCAGCAGTTCCGGGACAGCTGTATCCTACGAGCAGTACTTC. The chain links TRBV28 to TRBJ2-7; 7 bases are shared with TRBD1. Per the germline V gene, CDR1 is MDHEN and CDR2 is SYDVKM. This CDR3 spans 15 amino acids. J lost 1 base, V lost 4 bases, and 7 bases had no gene match.

A few counts support this clonotype. This sequence joins TRBV12-3 or TRBV12-4 and TRBJ2-5, with 7 bases fitting TRBD2. J was trimmed by 2 bases and V by 4 bases; bases with no gene match: 4. This CDR3 contains 14 residues. CDR3 protein: CASSYSGTQETQYF. CDR3 coding DNA: TGTGCCAGCAGTTACAGCGGGACTCAAGAGACCCAGTACTTC.

Only a few counts were recorded for this clonotype. The chain carries TRBV19 and TRBJ1-1; D remains unclear. CDR3 length equals 12 residues. Germline V gene sequence: CDR1 LNHDA, CDR2 SQIVND (reference sequence). V lost 3 bases to trimming and J lost 8 bases, with 10 bases between them. CDR3 region: CASSIPGPEAFF. The CDR3 DNA reads as TGTGCCAGTAGTATTCCGGGTCCAGAAGCTTTCTTT.

This clonotype was picked up a small number of times. The genes are TRBV12-3 or TRBV12-4 and TRBJ2-3; 11 bases are a match to TRBD2. This CDR3 spans 16 amino acids. V gave up 5 bases and J gave up 1 base; unmatched junction bases: 5. The CDR3 bases are TGTGCCAGCAGTCCCCTTAGCGGGGGGGGCACAGATACGCAGTATTTT. Protein sequence: CASSPLSGGGTDTQYF.

This clonotype was seen a handful of times. This chain joins TRBV7-9 and TRBJ2-7, with a tentative D call TRBD2 (5 bases). The CDR3 loop spans 12 amino acids. Germline V gene lookup returns CDR1 SEHNR and CDR2 FQNEAQ (reference sequence). Trimming shortened V by 2 bases and J by 6 bases, and 8 bases separated the two germline ends. The CDR3 nucleotides are TGTGCCAGCAGCTTACGTGAGGGCGAGCAGTACTTC. Translated: CASSLREGEQYF.

The chain couples TRBV5-1 to TRBJ2-5; maybe TRBD2 (6 bases). Germline lookup yields CDR1 SGHRS and CDR2 YFSETQ. This CDR3 has 16 residues. Between the trimmed V and J ends, which lost 0 bases and 4 bases, there was a span of 16 bases. This chain's CDR3 is CASSLDPGTPAETQYF. CDR3 sequence (DNA): TGCGCCAGCAGCTTGGATCCCGGGACTCCGGCAGAGACCCAGTACTTC.

The V and J genes are TRBV5-5 and TRBJ1-6; 7 nucleotides line up with TRBD1. V shed 5 bases, J shed 4 bases, and the junction held 9 bases outside the gene matches. Germline CDR1 and CDR2: SGHKS and YYEKEE (reference sequence). CDR3 length equals 16 residues. The CDR3, as DNA: TGTGCCAGCAGGAAAGGAGGGGGACAGTATAATTCACCCCTCCACTTT. It codes for CASRKGGGQYNSPLHF.

V gene TRBV7-7 combines with J gene TRBJ2-3; TRBD2 agrees at 13 bases. Unmatched junction bases numbered 2, after V lost 5 bases and J lost 6 bases. The germline V gene has CDR1 SSHAT and CDR2 FNYEAQ (reference sequence). This CDR3 has 14 residues. The DNA for the CDR3 is TGTGCCAGCAGCCCGACTAGCGGGGGGGATACGCAGTATTTT. Translating it yields CASSPTSGGDTQYF.

The V and J genes are TRBV15 and TRBJ2-7, with a weak D call TRBD2 (6 bases). V was clipped by 5 bases and J by 2 bases, with 16 bases between them. Germline V gene data show CDR1 as LNHNV and CDR2 as YYDKDF (reference sequence). This CDR3 has 15 residues. CDR3 sequence reads: CATSELTSSTYEQYF. The CDR3, as DNA: TGTGCCACCAGCGAGCTGACTAGTTCGACCTACGAGCAGTACTTC.

V is TRBV4-1 and J is TRBJ1-5; the match to TRBD1 covers 12 bases. The V and J ends lost 4 bases and 7 bases, in that order; junction bases with no gene match: 5. CDR3 length: 15 amino acids. Germline V gene data show CDR1 as MGHRA and CDR2 as YSYEKL. The CDR3 is CASSPRDRGRQPQHF. The CDR3 DNA is TGCGCCAGCAGCCCTAGGGACAGGGGGCGACAGCCCCAGCATTTT.

V is TRBV15 and J is TRBJ2-5; TRBD2 aligns across 8 bases. The junction had 9 bases not matched to a gene; V was cut back by 5 bases and J by 4 bases. In germline, CDR1 is LNHNV, CDR2 YYDKDF (reference sequence). CDR3 length: 15 residues. In DNA, the CDR3 is TGTGCCACCAGCGGGGCGGGGGGTGCCCGAGAGACCCAGTACTTC. It encodes CATSGAGGARETQYF.

This clonotype has more than one count but fewer than ten. The chain links TRBV4-1 to TRBJ1-1; maybe TRBD1 (5 bases). V lost 1 base to trimming and J lost 4 bases, with 16 bases between them. The CDR3 spans 16 residues. The germline V gene encodes CDR1 MGHRA and CDR2 YSYEKL. CDR3 sequence: CASSQAPTGVATEAFF. CDR3 bases: TGCGCCAGCAGCCAAGCCCCGACGGGGGTGGCCACTGAAGCTTTCTTT.

A few counts support this clonotype. The chain carries TRBV11-2 and TRBJ2-5; tentative D call: TRBD2 (5 bases). Per germline, CDR1 SGHAT and CDR2 FQNNGV. Deletions cut 1 base from V and 9 bases from J, with 15 bases between. The CDR3 totals 14 residues. CDR3 nucleotide sequence: TGTGCCAGCAGCTTAGTAGTGACTAATTATCCCCAGTACTTC. It specifies CASSLVVTNYPQYF. The whole variable domain, remainder taken from reference TRBV11-2 and TRBJ2-5, is EAGVAQSPRYKIIEKRQSVAFWCNPISGHATLYWYQQILGQGPKLLIQFQNNGVVDDSQLPKDRFSAERLKGVDSTLKIQPAKLEDSAVYLCASSLVVTNYPQYFGPGTRLLVL.

Only a few counts were recorded for this clonotype. The chain carries TRBV7-2 and TRBJ1-5; D gene unclear. The germline V and J ends were trimmed by 5 bases and 4 bases, with 18 bases remaining between them. The CDR3 length is 16 residues. Germline CDR1 SGHTA, CDR2 FQGNSA. CDR3 sequence reads: CASSPGGWQPNQPQHF. Written as DNA, the CDR3 is TGTGCCAGCAGCCCCGGAGGGTGGCAGCCAAATCAGCCCCAGCATTTT.

V gene TRBV7-2 combines with J gene TRBJ1-6, with 7 bases lining up with TRBD1. CDR3 size: 15 residues. Germline V gene data show CDR1 as SGHTA and CDR2 as FQGNSA. J gave up 6 bases and V 2 bases, and 4 bases lay outside the gene matches. In nucleotides, the CDR3 is TGTGCCAGCAGCTTAATGAGGGGGCTTAATTCACCCCTCCACTTT. This gives the protein CASSLMRGLNSPLHF.

This clonotype was counted between two and nine times. The rearrangement joins TRBV6-5 to TRBJ2-1; possible D gene TRBD1, 6 bases. CDR1 is MNHEY, CDR2 SVGAGI, per germline. CDR3 length: 12 amino acids. V dropped 11 bases and J dropped 6 bases, with 14 bases sitting between them. CDR3: CAVRDTLNEQFF. As DNA, the CDR3 is TGTGCCGTCCGGGACACTCTCAATGAGCAGTTCTTC.

V gene TRBV7-9 combines with J gene TRBJ1-3; 8 positions agree with TRBD1. The V gene end was trimmed by 5 bases and the J gene end by 4 bases; junction bases not matched to a gene: 10. Germline values: CDR1 SEHNR, CDR2 FQNEAQ (reference sequence). The CDR3 sequence is 16 residues long. The CDR3: CASSRKPTGDGNTIYF. The CDR3 DNA follows: TGTGCCAGCAGCCGTAAGCCGACAGGGGACGGAAACACCATATATTTT.

The chain couples TRBV4-1 to TRBJ1-6; D not resolved. V was pared by 1 base and J by 7 bases, with 11 bases between. Germline CDR1 and CDR2: MGHRA and YSYEKL. CDR3 length: 15 residues. Written as DNA, the CDR3 is TGCGCCAGCAGCCAAGGTGGAGCAATGAATTCACCCCTCCACTTT. Its protein product is CASSQGGAMNSPLHF.

Only a few counts were recorded for this clonotype. The chain combines TRBV6-5 with TRBJ2-1; 10 bases line up with TRBD2. The V and J ends lost 7 bases and 6 bases, in that order; junction bases with no gene match: 18. Germline loops: CDR1 MNHEY, CDR2 SVGAGI. CDR3 length: 18 amino acids. CDR3 protein: CASNSDRSLAGAGNEQFF. The CDR3 DNA reads as TGTGCCAGCAATTCGGACAGGTCCCTAGCGGGGGCCGGCAATGAGCAGTTCTTC.

This clonotype was seen a few times. Here the CDR3 reads CASSQEIGDPRAFQTQYF. Here the CDR3 DNA reads TGTGCCAGCAGCCAAGAAATCGGGGACCCCAGGGCCTTTCAGACCCAGTACTTC. The chain uses TRBV3-1 and TRBJ2-5; tentatively, D is TRBD1 or TRBD2 (5 bases each). V gave up 0 bases and J gave up 6 bases, with 23 bases separating them. Germline CDR1 LGHDT, CDR2 YNNKEL (reference sequence). This CDR3 is 18 amino acids long.

The chain combines TRBV20-1 with TRBJ1-1; weak D call: TRBD1 (5 bases). This CDR3 region has 10 residues. Germline values: CDR1 DFQATT, CDR2 SNEGSKA (reference sequence). Trimming took off 6 bases at V and 14 bases at J, with 16 bases between the two ends. The CDR3 DNA reads TGCAGTGCGGGACGAACAGCCGCGTTCTTT. This translates into CSAGRTAAFF.

This clonotype was detected a few times. The rearrangement joins TRBV30 to TRBJ2-1; a possible D gene is TRBD1 (6 bases). V was trimmed by 1 base and J by 5 bases, leaving 18 bases between them. CDR3 size: 16 residues. Germline CDR1 and CDR2: GTSNPN and SVGIG (reference sequence). The CDR3 loop is CAWSGGTGKTHNEQFF. The CDR3 region has the DNA TGTGCCTGGAGTGGGGGAACAGGGAAAACGCACAATGAGCAGTTCTTC.

The genes are TRBV4-3 and TRBJ1-6; TRBD1 aligns across 9 bases. V was clipped by 1 base and J by 7 bases; unmatched bases: 8. This CDR3 spans 17 amino acids. Germline V gene lookup returns CDR1 LGHNA and CDR2 YSLEER. The chain's CDR3 is CASSQAPRGQGNSPLHF. The CDR3 DNA follows: TGCGCCAGCAGCCAAGCCCCCCGGGGACAGGGAAATTCACCCCTCCACTTT.